Shown below are 10 T cell receptor beta chains from a single sample sequenced in a study of cytomegalovirus exposure and HLA in healthy donors. Amplification used 60 Vbeta primers and 13 Jbeta primers. TCRdb keeps only in-frame clones here, not all; method: immunoSEQ multiplex PCR. The profile covers around 98,000 clones, with about two thirds appearing a single time and under 3% taken by the ten largest. The sequenced sample consisted of PBMCs. The origin of the receptors is a man between 45 and 60 years old in good health and CMV-seronegative.

CDR3 region: CASSLRTGTGAGGNTIYF. Written as DNA, the CDR3 is TGTGCCAGCAGTTTACGGACCGGGACAGGGGCTGGAGGAAACACCATATATTTT. The V gene is TRBV28, the J gene TRBJ1-3; 10 nucleotides align to TRBD1. Germline V lookup: CDR1 MDHEN, CDR2 SYDVKM. The CDR3 sequence is 18 residues long. The ends lost 2 bases at V and 4 bases at J; junction bases unmatched: 11.

The chain carries TRBV7-3 and TRBJ2-1; 9 nucleotides line up with TRBD2. Germline values: CDR1 SGHTA, CDR2 FQGTGA. The CDR3 spans 16 residues. Trimming at V came to 2 bases and at J to 4 bases, leaving 6 bases not matched to a gene. The CDR3 DNA reads TGTGCCAGCAGCTTAGGGGTAGCGGGAGCTTACAATGAGCAGTTCTTC. Protein product: CASSLGVAGAYNEQFF. The entire variable domain, with the rest obtained from reference TRBV7-3 and TRBJ2-1, is as follows: GAGVSQTPSNKVTEKGKYVELRCDPISGHTALYWYRQSLGQGPEFLIYFQGTGAADDSGLPNDRFFAVRPEGSVSTLKIQRTERGDSAVYLCASSLGVAGAYNEQFFGPGTRLTVL.

V is TRBV28 and J is TRBJ1-1, with a possible D match to TRBD1 (5 bases). CDR1 is MDHEN and CDR2 is SYDVKM in the germline V gene. The CDR3 spans 12 residues. Trimming removed 6 bases from V and 7 bases from J, with 12 bases in between. The CDR3 DNA reads as TGTGCCAGCAGCACAGACAGAGTTGAAGCTTTCTTT. Translation: CASSTDRVEAFF.

The V and J genes are TRBV30 and TRBJ2-2; no firm D call. This CDR3 has 13 residues. V shed 4 bases and J shed 1 base, with 7 bases lying between them. CDR1 is GTSNPN, CDR2 SVGIG, per germline (reference sequence). The CDR3: CAWTGWNTGELFF. The CDR3 DNA is TGTGCCTGGACAGGATGGAACACCGGGGAGCTGTTTTTT.

The chain uses TRBV9 and TRBJ2-1, with 11 positions matching TRBD1. The CDR3 runs to 16 residues. CDR1 and CDR2 from the germline V gene are SGDLS and YYNGEE. V dropped 4 bases and J dropped 9; count of bases not matched to a gene: 12. This CDR3 reads CASSPVGQGAPGEQFF. Here the CDR3 DNA reads TGTGCCAGCAGCCCCGTCGGACAGGGGGCGCCCGGTGAGCAGTTCTTC.

The gene calls are TRBV7-3 and TRBJ2-7, with D perhaps matching TRBD1 (6 bases). The CDR3 covers 14 residues. The germline V gene has CDR1 SGHTA and CDR2 FQGTGA. The V end lost 1 base, the J end lost 2 bases, and 9 bases lay between the germline ends. CDR3 protein: CASSLIGGPYEQYF. CDR3 DNA sequence: TGTGCCAGCAGCTTAATAGGGGGACCCTACGAGCAGTACTTC. The full variable domain, completed using reference TRBV7-3 and TRBJ2-7, is GAGVSQTPSNKVTEKGKYVELRCDPISGHTALYWYRQSLGQGPEFLIYFQGTGAADDSGLPNDRFFAVRPEGSVSTLKIQRTERGDSAVYLCASSLIGGPYEQYFGPGTRLTVT.

This clone was counted a single time. V and J are TRBV4-1 and TRBJ2-3; perhaps TRBD2 as D (6 bases). CDR3 length equals 15 residues. V was pared by 2 bases and J by 0 bases, with 9 bases between. CDR1 is MGHRA, CDR2 YSYEKL, per germline. CDR3 DNA: TGCGCCAGCAGCCAACAGCGGGTCAGCACAGATACGCAGTATTTT. Its protein is CASSQQRVSTDTQYF.

The chain carries TRBV6-4 and TRBJ2-1, with 7 bases that match TRBD2. The CDR3 consists of 14 residues. In germline, CDR1 is MRHNA, CDR2 SNTAGT. Trimming removed 5 bases from V and 4 bases from J; junction bases left unmatched: 5. CDR3 loop: CASSKGLTYNEQFF. DNA of the CDR3: TGTGCCAGCAGTAAGGGACTAACTTACAATGAGCAGTTCTTC.

The chain recombines TRBV5-6 with TRBJ2-7; 8 bases align to TRBD1. The CDR3 extends over 15 amino acids. J was trimmed by 3 bases and V by 4 bases; bases with no gene match: 9. Germline V gives CDR1 SGHDT, CDR2 YYEEEE. CDR3 in amino acids: CASSPPGQGNYEQYF. The DNA for the CDR3 is TGTGCCAGCAGCCCCCCCGGACAGGGAAACTACGAGCAGTACTTC.

The V and J genes are TRBV28 and TRBJ1-5; D possibly corresponds to TRBD1 (6 bases). Trimming cost V 6 bases and J 3 bases, with 18 bases left between them. Looked up from germline, CDR1 is MDHEN and CDR2 is SYDVKM. The CDR3 has 16 residues. CDR3 sequence (DNA): TGTGCCAGCAGCCAGGGGTCTGGCAGGGACAATCAGCCCCAGCATTTT. As protein: CASSQGSGRDNQPQHF.